The rows below give T cell receptor beta chains drawn from one sample of a study of cytomegalovirus exposure and HLA in healthy donors. The repertoire was sequenced with immunoSEQ multiplex PCR; TCRdb's copy has only in-frame clones and lacks some. The sample lists about 68,000 clones, over 80% occurring once. Sequences were obtained from PBMCs. The receptors come from a man younger than 35 in good health and CMV-seronegative. CDR3s leave out the opening cysteine and the closing phenylalanine or tryptophan.

ASSHGWETQY,TRBJ2-5,TRBV14
ASSIQRGTNYGYT,TRBJ1-2,TRBV5-4
ASSADPLLATGGSF,TRBJ1-1,TRBV9
ASSRLTSNTGELF,TRBJ2-2,TRBV14
ASSQEADTQY,TRBJ2-3,TRBV4-1
AIRAQSGRYEQY,TRBJ2-7,TRBV10-3
ASSLQASRLYEQY,TRBJ2-7,TRBV7-3
ASSATRKTDTQY,TRBJ2-3,TRBV6-5
ASSPPVGTGEMSGPYSGANVLT,TRBJ2-6,TRBV28
ASSSRPAGAGTEAF,TRBJ1-1,TRBV7-2
ASRDNGLAEKLF,TRBJ1-4,TRBV6-6
ASTPGQGEGYEQY,TRBJ2-7,TRBV4-1
ASSYSLGVFYGYT,TRBJ1-2,TRBV6-5
ASSLLQGLNEKLF,TRBJ1-4,TRBV28
ASSAGQTRSGNTIY,TRBJ1-3,TRBV9
ASSLWGGTDTQY,TRBJ2-3,TRBV5-1
ASSDYDETQY,TRBJ2-5,TRBV9
ASARDRLGTGELF,TRBJ2-2,TRBV7-3
ASSPLQGKTEAF,TRBJ1-1,TRBV18
ASSARQGQETQY,TRBJ2-5,TRBV9
ASSPRTSRYEQY,TRBJ2-7,TRBV7-9
ASSQDFIVSSARYNEQF,TRBJ2-1,TRBV4-3
ASSLGGGLFYEQY,TRBJ2-7,TRBV7-8
ASSRNSGRGTGELF,TRBJ2-2,TRBV27